The 5 T cell receptor beta chains below come from one sample, sequenced in a study of blood T cell repertoires in COVID-19 (dated by TCRdb to the early 2020s). The method was the immunoSEQ multiplex PCR assay. The immuneACCESS repertoire file appears here via TCRdb, limited to in-frame rearrangements. These files lack a portion of the clones; in checked studies, under half of the deficit traces to unresolved V genes, and the cause of the others is not known. This sample gives around 140,000 clones in total; approximately 83% of them show up just once. Of the sample, 1.6% is held by the ten largest clones. Sequenced: peripheral blood. The receptors here all came from a human donor in a cohort sampled during active COVID-19.

The V call is TRBV19, the J call TRBJ1-1; D might be TRBD1 (6 bases). V was trimmed by 4 bases and J by 8 bases, leaving 20 bases between them. From germline, CDR1 is LNHDA and CDR2 SQIVND (reference sequence). The CDR3 covers 15 residues. CDR3 sequence reads: CASSKDSAGVKEAFF. The CDR3 nucleotides are TGTGCCAGTAGTAAGGATTCGGCAGGGGTTAAGGAAGCTTTCTTT.

This clone was recorded once. The chain couples TRBV6-5 to TRBJ1-2, with D possibly TRBD1 on 6 matching bases. This CDR3 contains 15 residues. Trimming cost V 7 bases and J 2 bases, with 17 bases left between them. Per the germline V gene, CDR1 is MNHEY and CDR2 is SVGAGI. The CDR3 DNA follows: TGTGCCAGCATCCAAGACAGGCTTCCCAACTATGGCTACACCTTC. Residues: CASIQDRLPNYGYTF.

This chain uses TRBV6-5 with TRBJ2-1; 11 nucleotides match TRBD2. This CDR3 comprises 15 residues. From germline, CDR1 is MNHEY and CDR2 SVGAGI. V lost 4 bases and J lost 6; bases outside the gene matches: 5. CDR3 bases: TGTGCCAGCAGTTCCACTAGCGGGAGTTTCAATGAGCAGTTCTTC. It yields the protein CASSSTSGSFNEQFF.

This clone was seen a handful of times. The chain is built from TRBV19 and TRBJ1-1; TRBD1 is a possible D gene (5 bases). The length of the CDR3 is 14 residues. V was pared by 1 base and J by 3 bases, with 9 bases between. Germline V lookup: CDR1 LNHDA, CDR2 SQIVND (reference sequence). The CDR3 spells CASSIGRVDTEAFF. CDR3 DNA: TGTGCCAGTAGTATAGGCAGGGTAGACACTGAAGCTTTCTTT.

The chain links TRBV6-2 or TRBV6-3 to TRBJ2-2; 7 bases map to TRBD1. The germline V gene has CDR1 MNHEY and CDR2 SVGEGT. V lost 2 bases and J lost 5; bases outside the gene matches: 5. The CDR3 sequence is 15 residues long. In nucleotides, the CDR3 is TGTGCCAGCAGTTACGAGGGGGCGCAGACCGGGGAGCTGTTTTTT. Protein: CASSYEGAQTGELFF.